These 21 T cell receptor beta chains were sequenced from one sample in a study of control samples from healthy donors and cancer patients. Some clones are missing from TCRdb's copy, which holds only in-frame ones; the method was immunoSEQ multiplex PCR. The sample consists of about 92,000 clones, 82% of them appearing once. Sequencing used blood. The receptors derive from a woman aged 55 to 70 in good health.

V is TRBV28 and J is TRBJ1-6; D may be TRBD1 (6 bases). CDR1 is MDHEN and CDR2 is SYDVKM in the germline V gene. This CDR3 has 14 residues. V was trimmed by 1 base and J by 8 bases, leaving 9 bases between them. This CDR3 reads CASSLSQGYSPLHF. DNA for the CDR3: TGTGCCAGCAGTTTATCACAGGGTTATTCACCCCTCCACTTT.

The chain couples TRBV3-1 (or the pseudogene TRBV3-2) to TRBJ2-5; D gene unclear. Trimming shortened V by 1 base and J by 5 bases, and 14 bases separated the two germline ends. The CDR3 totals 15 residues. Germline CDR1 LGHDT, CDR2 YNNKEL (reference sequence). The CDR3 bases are TGTGCCAGCAGCCAAGGGTTAACCGGGCGGGAGACCCAGTACTTC. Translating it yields CASSQGLTGRETQYF.

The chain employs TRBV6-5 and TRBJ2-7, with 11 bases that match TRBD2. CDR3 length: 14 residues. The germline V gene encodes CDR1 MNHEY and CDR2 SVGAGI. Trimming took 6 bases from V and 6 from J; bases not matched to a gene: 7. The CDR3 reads CASRTLAGALEQYF. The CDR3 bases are TGTGCCAGCAGGACACTAGCGGGGGCTCTCGAGCAGTACTTC.

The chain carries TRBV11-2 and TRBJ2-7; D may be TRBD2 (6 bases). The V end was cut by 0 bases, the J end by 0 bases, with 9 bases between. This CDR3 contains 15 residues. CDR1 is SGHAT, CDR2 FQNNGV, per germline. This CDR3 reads CASSLDGGSSYEQYF. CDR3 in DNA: TGTGCCAGCAGCTTAGATGGGGGGAGCTCCTACGAGCAGTACTTC.

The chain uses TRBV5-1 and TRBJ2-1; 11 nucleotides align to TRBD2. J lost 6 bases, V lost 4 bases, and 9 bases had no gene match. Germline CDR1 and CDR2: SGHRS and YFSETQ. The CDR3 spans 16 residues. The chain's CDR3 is CASSTLLAGALNEQFF. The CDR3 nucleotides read TGCGCCAGCAGCACCCTACTAGCGGGGGCCCTCAATGAGCAGTTCTTC.

CDR3 residues: CASRRQGTGGYTF. DNA for the CDR3: TGTGCCAGCAGAAGACAGGGAACGGGGGGCTACACCTTC. The chain has TRBV28 and TRBJ1-2; 7 bases are shared with TRBD1. CDR1 is MDHEN and CDR2 is SYDVKM in the germline V gene. V was pared by 6 bases and J by 8 bases, with 9 bases of the junction left unmatched. CDR3 length: 13 amino acids.

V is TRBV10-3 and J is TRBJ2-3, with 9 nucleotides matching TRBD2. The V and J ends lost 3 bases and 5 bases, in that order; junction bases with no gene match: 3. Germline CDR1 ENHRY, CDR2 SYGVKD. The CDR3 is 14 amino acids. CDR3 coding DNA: TGTGCCATCAGTGAAGGCGGGGGGGGAGATACGCAGTATTTT. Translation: CAISEGGGGDTQYF.

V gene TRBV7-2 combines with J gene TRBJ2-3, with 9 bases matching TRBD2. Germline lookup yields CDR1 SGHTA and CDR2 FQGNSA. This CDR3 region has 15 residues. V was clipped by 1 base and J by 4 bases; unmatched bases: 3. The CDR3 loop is CASSLVSGGPDTQYF. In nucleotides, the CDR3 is TGTGCCAGCAGCTTAGTTAGCGGGGGCCCAGATACGCAGTATTTT.

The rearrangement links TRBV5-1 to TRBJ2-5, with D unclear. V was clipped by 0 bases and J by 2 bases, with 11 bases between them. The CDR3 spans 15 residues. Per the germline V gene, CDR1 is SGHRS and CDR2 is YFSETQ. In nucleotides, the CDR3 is TGCGCCAGCAGCTTGGAGGGTCGGCCTCAAGAGACCCAGTACTTC. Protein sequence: CASSLEGRPQETQYF.

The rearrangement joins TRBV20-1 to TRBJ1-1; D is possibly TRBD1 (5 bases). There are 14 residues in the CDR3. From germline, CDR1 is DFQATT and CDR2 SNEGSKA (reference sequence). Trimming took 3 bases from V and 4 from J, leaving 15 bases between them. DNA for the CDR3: TGCAGTGCTAGTCAGGGAGGTGTCGCCACTGAAGCTTTCTTT. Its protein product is CSASQGGVATEAFF.

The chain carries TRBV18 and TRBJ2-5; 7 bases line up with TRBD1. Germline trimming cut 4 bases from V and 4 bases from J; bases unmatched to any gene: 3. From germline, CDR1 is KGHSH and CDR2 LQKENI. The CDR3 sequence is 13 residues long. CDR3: CASSQTGLETQYF. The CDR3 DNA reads TGTGCCAGCTCACAGACAGGGTTAGAGACCCAGTACTTC.

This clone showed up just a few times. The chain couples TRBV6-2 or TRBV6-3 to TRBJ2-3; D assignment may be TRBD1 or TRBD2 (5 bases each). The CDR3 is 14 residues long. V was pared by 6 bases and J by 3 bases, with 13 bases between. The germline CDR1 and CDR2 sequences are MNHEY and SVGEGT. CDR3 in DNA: TGTGCCAGCAGCGGGACCGAGGGGACAGATACGCAGTATTTT. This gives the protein CASSGTEGTDTQYF.

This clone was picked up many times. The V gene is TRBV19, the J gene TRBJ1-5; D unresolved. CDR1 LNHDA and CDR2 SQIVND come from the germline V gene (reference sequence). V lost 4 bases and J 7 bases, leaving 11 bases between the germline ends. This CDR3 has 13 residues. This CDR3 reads CASSNGEGQPQHF. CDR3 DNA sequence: TGTGCCAGTAGTAATGGAGAGGGACAGCCCCAGCATTTT.

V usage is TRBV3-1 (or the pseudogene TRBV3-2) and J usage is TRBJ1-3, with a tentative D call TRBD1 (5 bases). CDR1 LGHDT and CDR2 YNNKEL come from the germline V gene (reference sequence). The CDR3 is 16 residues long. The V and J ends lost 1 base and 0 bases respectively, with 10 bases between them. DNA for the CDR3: TGTGCCAGCAGCCAAGGTATTACAGGCTCTGGAAACACCATATATTTT. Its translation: CASSQGITGSGNTIYF.

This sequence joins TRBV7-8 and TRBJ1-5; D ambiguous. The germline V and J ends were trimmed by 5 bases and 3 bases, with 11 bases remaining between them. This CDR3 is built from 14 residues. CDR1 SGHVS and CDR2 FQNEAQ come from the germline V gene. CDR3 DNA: TGTGCCAGCAGCCGAGGACGGTTCAATCAGCCCCAGCATTTT. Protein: CASSRGRFNQPQHF.

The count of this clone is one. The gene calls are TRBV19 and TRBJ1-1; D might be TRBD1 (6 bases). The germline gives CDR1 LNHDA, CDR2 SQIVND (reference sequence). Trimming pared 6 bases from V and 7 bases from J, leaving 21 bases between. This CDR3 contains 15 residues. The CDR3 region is CASSTQGQYGGEAFF. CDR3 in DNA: TGTGCCAGTAGCACCCAGGGGCAGTACGGGGGTGAAGCTTTCTTT.

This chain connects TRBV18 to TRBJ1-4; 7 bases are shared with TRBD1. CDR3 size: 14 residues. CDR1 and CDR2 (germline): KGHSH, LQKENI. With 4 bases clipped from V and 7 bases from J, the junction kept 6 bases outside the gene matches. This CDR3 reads CASSRTGSGEKLFF. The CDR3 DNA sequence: TGTGCCAGCTCACGGACAGGTAGCGGTGAAAAACTGTTTTTT.

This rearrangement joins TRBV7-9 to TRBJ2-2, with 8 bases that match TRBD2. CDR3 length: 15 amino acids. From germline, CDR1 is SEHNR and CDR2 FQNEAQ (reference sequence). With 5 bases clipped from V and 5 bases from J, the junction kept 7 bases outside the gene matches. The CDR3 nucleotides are TGTGCCAGCAGCGGACCGGGACTAGTGACCGGGGAGCTGTTTTTT. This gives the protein CASSGPGLVTGELFF.

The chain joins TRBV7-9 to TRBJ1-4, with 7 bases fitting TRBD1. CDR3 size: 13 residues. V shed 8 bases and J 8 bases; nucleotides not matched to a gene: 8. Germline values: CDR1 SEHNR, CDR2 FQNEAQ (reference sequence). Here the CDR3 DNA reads TGTGCCAGCGGTCGACAGGGTGAGGAAAAACTGTTTTTT. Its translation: CASGRQGEEKLFF.

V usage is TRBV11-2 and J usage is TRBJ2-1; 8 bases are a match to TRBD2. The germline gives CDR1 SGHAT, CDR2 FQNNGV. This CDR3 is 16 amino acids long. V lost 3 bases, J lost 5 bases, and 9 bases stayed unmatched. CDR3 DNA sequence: TGTGCCAGCAGCTTGGGGGGCGGGAGGTCTAACAATGAGCAGTTCTTC. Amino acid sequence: CASSLGGGRSNNEQFF.

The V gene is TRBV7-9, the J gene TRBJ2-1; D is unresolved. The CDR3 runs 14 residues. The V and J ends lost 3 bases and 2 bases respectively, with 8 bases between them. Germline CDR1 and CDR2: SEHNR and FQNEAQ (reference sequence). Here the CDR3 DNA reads TGTGCCAGCAGCTTCGCTGGGCCCTACAATGAGCAGTTCTTC. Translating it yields CASSFAGPYNEQFF.